This T cell receptor (beta chain) was found in a study of blood T cell repertoires in COVID-19. Study overall: The cDNA or gDNA used as material had been derived from T cells, B-cell-depleted T cells, or PBMCs.

This CDR3 contains 13 residues. CDR1 and CDR2 from the germline V gene are LNHDA and SQIVND (reference sequence). V dropped 5 bases and J dropped 8 bases, with 12 bases sitting between them. Original data processing: Using reference gene primer amplification, nucleated cell counts were estimated. Data came from immunoSEQ multiplex PCR; TCRdb stores just in-frame clones and leaves some out. V and J calls and clone size follow that table, whereas D and trimming were derived from the DNA. The sample yields 270,000 or so clones, 84% seen once. This rearrangement joins TRBV19 to TRBJ1-4, with D uncertain. Sequences were obtained from peripheral blood. The TCR comes from a human donor with COVID-19, enrolled during active disease. The donor label of this sample is uncertain. This CDR3 is CASSSTTGEKLFF. The CDR3 nucleotides read TGTGCCAGTAGTTCCACGACGGGAGAAAAACTGTTTTTT.